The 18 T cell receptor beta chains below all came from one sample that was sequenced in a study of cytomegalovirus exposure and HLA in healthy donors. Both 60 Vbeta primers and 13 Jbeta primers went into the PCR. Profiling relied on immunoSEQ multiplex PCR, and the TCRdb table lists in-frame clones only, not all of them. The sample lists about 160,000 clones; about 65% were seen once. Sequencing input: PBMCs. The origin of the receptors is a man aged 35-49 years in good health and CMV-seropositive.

Here the CDR3 DNA reads TGTGCCAGCAGTCGGGTGGCAGATACGCAGTATTTT. Translation gives CASSRVADTQYF. The chain has TRBV27 and TRBJ2-3; D remains ambiguous. The length of the CDR3 is 12 residues. CDR1 and CDR2 from the germline V gene are MNHEY and SMNVEV (reference sequence). With 5 bases removed from V and 4 bases from J, the gap between germline ends came to 7 bases.

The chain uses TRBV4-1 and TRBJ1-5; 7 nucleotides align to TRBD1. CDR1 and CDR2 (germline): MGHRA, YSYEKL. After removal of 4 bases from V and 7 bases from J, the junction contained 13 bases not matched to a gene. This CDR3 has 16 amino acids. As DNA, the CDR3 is TGCGCCAGCAGCCCCCAAGGGACAGTAAGGGGGCAGCCCCAGCATTTT. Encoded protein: CASSPQGTVRGQPQHF.

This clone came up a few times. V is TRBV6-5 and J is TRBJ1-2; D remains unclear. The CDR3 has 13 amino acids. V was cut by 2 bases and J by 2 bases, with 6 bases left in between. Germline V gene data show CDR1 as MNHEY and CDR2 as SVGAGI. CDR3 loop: CASSYMANYGYTF. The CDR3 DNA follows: TGTGCCAGCAGTTACATGGCAAACTATGGCTACACCTTC.

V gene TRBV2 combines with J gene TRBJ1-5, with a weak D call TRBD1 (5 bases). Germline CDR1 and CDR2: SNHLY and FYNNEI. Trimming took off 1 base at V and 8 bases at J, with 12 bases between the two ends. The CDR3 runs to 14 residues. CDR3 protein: CASSEGSGPKPQHF. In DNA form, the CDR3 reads TGTGCCAGCAGTGAAGGGTCAGGGCCCAAGCCCCAGCATTTT.

In DNA form, the CDR3 reads TGTGCCACCAGCAGAGATCGCTTAACAGGGTACGAGCAGTACTTC. Protein sequence: CATSRDRLTGYEQYF. This chain links TRBV15 with TRBJ2-7, with a tentative D call TRBD1 (6 bases). The V end lost 0 bases, the J end lost 4 bases, and 13 bases lay between the germline ends. CDR1 is LNHNV and CDR2 is YYDKDF in the germline V gene (reference sequence). This CDR3 has 15 residues.

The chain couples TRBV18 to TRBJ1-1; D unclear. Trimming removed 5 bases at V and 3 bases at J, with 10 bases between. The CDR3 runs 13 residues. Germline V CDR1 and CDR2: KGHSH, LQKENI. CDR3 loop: CASSTDTDTEAFF. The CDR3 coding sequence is TGTGCCAGCTCAACAGACACAGACACTGAAGCTTTCTTT.

Here the CDR3 reads CASSLGAPQETQYF. In DNA form, the CDR3 reads TGTGCCAGCAGCTTAGGGGCACCGCAAGAGACCCAGTACTTC. The genes are TRBV5-4 and TRBJ2-5, with D perhaps matching TRBD1 (5 bases). V was clipped by 2 bases and J by 2 bases, with 10 bases between them. In germline, CDR1 is SGHNT, CDR2 YYREEE (reference sequence). The CDR3 loop spans 14 amino acids.

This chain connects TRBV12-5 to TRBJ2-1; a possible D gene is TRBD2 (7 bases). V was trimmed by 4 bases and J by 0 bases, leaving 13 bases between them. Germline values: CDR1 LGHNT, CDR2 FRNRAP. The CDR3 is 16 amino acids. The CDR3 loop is CASGSGRGASYNEQFF. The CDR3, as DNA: TGTGCTAGTGGTTCCGGTCGGGGGGCCTCCTACAATGAGCAGTTCTTC. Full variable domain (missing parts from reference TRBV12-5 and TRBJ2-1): DARVTQTPRHKVTEMGQEVTMRCQPILGHNTVFWYRQTMMQGLELLAYFRNRAPLDDSGMPKDRFSAEMPDATLATLKIQPSEPRDSAVYFCASGSGRGASYNEQFFGPGTRLTVL.

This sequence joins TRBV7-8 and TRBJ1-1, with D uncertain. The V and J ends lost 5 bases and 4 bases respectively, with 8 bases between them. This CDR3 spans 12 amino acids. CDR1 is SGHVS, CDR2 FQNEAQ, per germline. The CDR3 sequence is CASSTRGTEAFF. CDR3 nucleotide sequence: TGTGCCAGCAGCACGCGGGGCACTGAAGCTTTCTTT.

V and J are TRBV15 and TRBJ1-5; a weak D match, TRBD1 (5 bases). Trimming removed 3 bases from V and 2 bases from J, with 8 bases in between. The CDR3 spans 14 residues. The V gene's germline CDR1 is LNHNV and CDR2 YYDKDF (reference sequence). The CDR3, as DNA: TGTGCCACCAGCAGGGAGACAGGCAATCAGCCCCAGCATTTT. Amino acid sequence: CATSRETGNQPQHF.

DNA of the CDR3: TGTGCCAGCAGCTTAGACGGGGGGGCCACCGGGGAGCTGTTTTTT. Protein product: CASSLDGGATGELFF. The rearrangement joins TRBV7-2 to TRBJ2-2; 8 nucleotides match TRBD2. CDR1 SGHTA and CDR2 FQGNSA come from the germline V gene. V shed 1 base, J shed 4 bases, and the junction held 2 bases outside the gene matches. The CDR3 totals 15 residues.

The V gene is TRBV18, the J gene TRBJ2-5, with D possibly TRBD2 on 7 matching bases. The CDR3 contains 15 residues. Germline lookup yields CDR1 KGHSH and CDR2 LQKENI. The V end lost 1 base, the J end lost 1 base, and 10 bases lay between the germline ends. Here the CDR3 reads CASSPQAGAQETQYF. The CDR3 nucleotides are TGTGCCAGCTCACCACAGGCGGGGGCCCAAGAGACCCAGTACTTC.

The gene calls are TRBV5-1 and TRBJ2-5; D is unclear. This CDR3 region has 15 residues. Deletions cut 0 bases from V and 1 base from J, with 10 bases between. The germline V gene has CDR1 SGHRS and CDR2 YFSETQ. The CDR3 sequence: CASSLDLVSQETQYF. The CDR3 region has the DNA TGCGCCAGCAGCTTGGATTTGGTCAGCCAAGAGACCCAGTACTTC. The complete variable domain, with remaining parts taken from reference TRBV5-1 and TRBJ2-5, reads KAGVTQTPRYLIKTRGQQVTLSCSPISGHRSVSWYQQTPGQGLQFLFEYFSETQRNKGNFPGRFSGRQFSNSRSEMNVSTLELGDSALYLCASSLDLVSQETQYFGPGTRLLVL.

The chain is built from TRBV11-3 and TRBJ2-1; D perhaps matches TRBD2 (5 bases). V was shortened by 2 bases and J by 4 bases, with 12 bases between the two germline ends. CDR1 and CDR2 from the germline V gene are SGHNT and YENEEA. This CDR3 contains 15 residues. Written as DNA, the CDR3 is TGTGCCAGCAGCTTAAGCCTCCGGGATTACAATGAGCAGTTCTTC. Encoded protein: CASSLSLRDYNEQFF.

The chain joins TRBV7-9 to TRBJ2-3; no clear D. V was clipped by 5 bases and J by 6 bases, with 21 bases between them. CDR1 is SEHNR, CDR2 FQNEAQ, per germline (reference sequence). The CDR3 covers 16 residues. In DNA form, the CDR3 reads TGTGCCAGCAGCCCCCAGGTTGGGCCCCGCTCCGATACGCAGTATTTT. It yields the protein CASSPQVGPRSDTQYF.

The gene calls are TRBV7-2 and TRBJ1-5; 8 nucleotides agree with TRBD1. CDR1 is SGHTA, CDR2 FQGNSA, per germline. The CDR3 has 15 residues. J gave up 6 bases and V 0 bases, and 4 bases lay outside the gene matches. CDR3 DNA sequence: TGTGCCAGCAGCTTAGCTACAGGGGGGAGTCAGCCCCAGCATTTT. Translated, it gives CASSLATGGSQPQHF. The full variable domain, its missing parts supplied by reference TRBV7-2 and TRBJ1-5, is GAGVSQSPSNKVTEKGKDVELRCDPISGHTALYWYRQSLGQGLEFLIYFQGNSAPDKSGLPSDRFSAERTGGSVSTLTIQRTQQEDSAVYLCASSLATGGSQPQHFGDGTRLSIL.

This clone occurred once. The CDR3 nucleotides read TGCGCCAGCAGCCAAGCGGCTAGGGGGGGGGAGCTGTTTTTT. It translates to CASSQAARGGELFF. The V gene is TRBV4-1, the J gene TRBJ2-2, with a weak D call TRBD1 (6 bases). Trimming stripped 1 base from V and 8 bases from J, with 11 bases between. There are 14 residues in the CDR3. Germline V CDR1 and CDR2: MGHRA, YSYEKL.

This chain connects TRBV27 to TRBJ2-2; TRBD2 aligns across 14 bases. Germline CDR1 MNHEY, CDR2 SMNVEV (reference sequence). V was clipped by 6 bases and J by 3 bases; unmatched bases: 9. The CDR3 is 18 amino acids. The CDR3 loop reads CASSRGTSGGIYTGELFF. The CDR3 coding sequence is TGTGCCAGCAGCCGCGGGACTAGCGGGGGCATTTACACCGGGGAGCTGTTTTTT.